Below, one T cell receptor beta chain is given with its context. The data are from a study of blood T cells in healthy people across ages. For the second PCR, which ran for roughly 6 to 12 cycles, a sample-barcoded 5' primer and a J-beta primer mix were used. TCRdb reanalysed the 5' RACE reads using MiXCR and keeps one entry per CDR3 protein. This table has about a million distinct CDR3 sequences, about 53% appearing once. V was pared by 8 bases and J by 0 bases, with 6 bases of the junction left unmatched. From germline, CDR1 is MNHEY and CDR2 SVGEGT. This CDR3 comprises 15 residues. The receptor was derived from a woman in her fifties or sixties in good health. Specimen: blood. The J gene is TRBJ2-7, the V gene TRBV6-2 or TRBV6-3, with TRBD2 matching 11 bases. Written as DNA, the CDR3 is TGTGCCAGCCGAAAGGGGACTAGCGGCTCCTACGAGCAGTACTTC. It encodes CASRKGTSGSYEQYF.